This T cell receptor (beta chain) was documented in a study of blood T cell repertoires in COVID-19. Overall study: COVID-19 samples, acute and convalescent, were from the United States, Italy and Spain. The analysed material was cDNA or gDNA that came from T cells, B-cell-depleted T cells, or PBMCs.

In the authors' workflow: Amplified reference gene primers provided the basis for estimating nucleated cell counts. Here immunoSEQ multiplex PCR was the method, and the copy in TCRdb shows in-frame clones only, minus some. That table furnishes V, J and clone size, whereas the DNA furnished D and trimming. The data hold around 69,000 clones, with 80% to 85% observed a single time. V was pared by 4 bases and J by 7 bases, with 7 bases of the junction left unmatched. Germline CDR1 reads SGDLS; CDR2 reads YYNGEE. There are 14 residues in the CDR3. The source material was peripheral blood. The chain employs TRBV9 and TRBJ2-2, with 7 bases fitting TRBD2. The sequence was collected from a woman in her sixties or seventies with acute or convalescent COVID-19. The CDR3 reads CASSSAGVGGELFF. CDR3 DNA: TGTGCCAGCAGCAGCGCGGGAGTTGGCGGGGAGCTGTTTTTT.